This T cell receptor (beta chain) was recovered during a study of T cells in women clearing cervical HPV infection. Study-wide context: Controls gave blood once infection was undetectable; cases at lesion identification. For cases, blood was sampled a median about 160 days after lesion detection, interquartile range roughly 80 to 200 days. Study results and limitations: T-cell numbers per sample were unknown and may explain richness differences. TRBV6-7 relative abundance averaged about 0.1% in cases and more than 0.15% in controls.

Looked up from germline, CDR1 is SEHNR and CDR2 is FQNEAQ (reference sequence). Trimming stripped 5 bases from V and 5 bases from J, with 9 bases between. The CDR3 spans 13 residues. In regard to this clone: Its specificity is not known. The sequenced fragment ends 3 residues before the CDR3 boundary, so the rest is inferred from the germline J gene.

TCRdb keeps only in-frame clones here, not all; method: immunoSEQ multiplex PCR. The sample includes fewer than 30,000 clones. The sequence came from a woman aged 18 to 75 with a cervical HPV16 infection that either progressed to CIN3+ or cleared (not recorded which). The source material was blood buffy coat. This chain connects TRBV7-9 to TRBJ1-4; TRBD1 might be the D (5 bases). Partial CDR3 DNA: TGTGCCAGCAGCCAGGGCGTGAATGAAAAA. It encodes CASSQGVNEK. In full, the CDR3 is CASSQGVNEKLFF.